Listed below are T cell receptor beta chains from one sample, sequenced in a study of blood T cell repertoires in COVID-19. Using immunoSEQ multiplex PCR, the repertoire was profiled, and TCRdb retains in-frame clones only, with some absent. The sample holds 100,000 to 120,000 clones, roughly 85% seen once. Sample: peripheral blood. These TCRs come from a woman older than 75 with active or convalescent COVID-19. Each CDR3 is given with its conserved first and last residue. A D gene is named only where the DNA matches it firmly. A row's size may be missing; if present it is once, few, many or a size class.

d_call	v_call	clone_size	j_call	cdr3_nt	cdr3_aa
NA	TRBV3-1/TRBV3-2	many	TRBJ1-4	TGTGCCAGCAGCCAAGGGGGCGGGGTTGAAAAACTGTTTTTT	CASSQGGGVEKLFF
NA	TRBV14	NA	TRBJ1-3	TGTGCCAGCAGCCAAGCCCGGAGGAACACCATATATTTT	CASSQARRNTIYF
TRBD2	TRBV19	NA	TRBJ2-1	TGTGCCAGTAAGGGACTAGCGGGAGAAACTTACAATGAGCAGTTCTTC	CASKGLAGETYNEQFF
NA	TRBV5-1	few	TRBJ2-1	TGCGCCAGCAGCCCCTGGGTAATAGCGGAGGCCAATGAGCAGTTCTTC	CASSPWVIAEANEQFF
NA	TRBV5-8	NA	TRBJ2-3	TGTGCCAGCAGCTTGGGACTGGCTAGCACAGATACGCAGTATTTT	CASSLGLASTDTQYF
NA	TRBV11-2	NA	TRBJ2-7	TGTGCCAGCAGCGAACAGAACTACGAGCAGTACTTC	CASSEQNYEQYF
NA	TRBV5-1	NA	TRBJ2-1	TGCGCCAGCAGGGCGGCGTCGTACTCCAATGAGCAGTTCTTC	CASRAASYSNEQFF
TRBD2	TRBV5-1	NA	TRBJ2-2	TGCGCCAGCAGCTTGGTCGTAGCGGGAGGACCGAGTAACACCGGGGAGCTGTTTTTT	CASSLVVAGGPSNTGELFF
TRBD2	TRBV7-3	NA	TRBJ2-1	TGTGCCAGCAGCTTAACGAGGGCGGGAGGGGGCAATGAGCAGTTCTTC	CASSLTRAGGGNEQFF
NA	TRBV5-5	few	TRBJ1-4	TGTGCCAGCAGCTTGGTTTCAGGCACCCCATCTTGGGAAAAACTGTTTTTT	CASSLVSGTPSWEKLFF
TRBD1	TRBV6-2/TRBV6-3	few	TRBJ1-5	TGTGCCAGCAGTTACGGGACAGGGAGGCCTCAGCCCCAGCATTTT	CASSYGTGRPQPQHF
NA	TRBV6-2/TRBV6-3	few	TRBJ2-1	TGTGCCAGCAGTACCTCGCGTCCCGGGGGGCTGTTCTTC	CASSTSRPGGLFF
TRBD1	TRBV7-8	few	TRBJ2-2	TGTGCCAGCAGCTGGGACAGGGGGGGCGGGGAGCTGTTTTTT	CASSWDRGGGELFF
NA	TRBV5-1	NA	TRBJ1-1	TGCGCCAGCAGCCGGGACAACATGAACACTGAAGCTTTCTTT	CASSRDNMNTEAFF
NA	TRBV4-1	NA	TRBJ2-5	TGCGCCAGCAGCCAAGGGCCCCCCAGGGGAAAGACCCAGTACTTC	CASSQGPPRGKTQYF
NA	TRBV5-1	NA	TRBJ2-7	TGCGCCAGCAGCTTCAGTCAGGGTTCAGCCGAGCAGTACTTC	CASSFSQGSAEQYF
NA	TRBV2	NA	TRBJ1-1	TGTGCCAGCAGTGATCTTTATCGTTGGGACACAATGAACACTGAAGCTTTCTTT	CASSDLYRWDTMNTEAFF
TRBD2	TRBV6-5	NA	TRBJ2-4	TGTGCCAGCATTCCGGGACTAGCACGGGGGAACATTCAGTACTTC	CASIPGLARGNIQYF
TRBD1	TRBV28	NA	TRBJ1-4	TGTGCCAGCAGACAGGGGGCCGGGGGGACCCATGAAAAACTGTTTTTT	CASRQGAGGTHEKLFF
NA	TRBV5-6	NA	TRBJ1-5	TGTGCCAGCAGCCGGGGGACGTATAGCAATCAGCCCCAGCATTTT	CASSRGTYSNQPQHF
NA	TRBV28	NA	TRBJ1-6	TGTGCCAGCAGTTGGCTGGAGGGTTCACCCCTCCACTTT	CASSWLEGSPLHF
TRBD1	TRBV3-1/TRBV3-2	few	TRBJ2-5	TGTGCCAGCAGCTCGACAGGGACCAAGCTGACCCAGTACTTC	CASSSTGTKLTQYF
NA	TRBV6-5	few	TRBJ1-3	TGTGCCAGCAGTTACGGCCTCGGGGGGCTGGGAAACACCATATATTTT	CASSYGLGGLGNTIYF
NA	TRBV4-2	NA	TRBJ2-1	TGTGCCAGCAGCCCCCGACGGGGGTCCTACAATGAGCAGTTCTTC	CASSPRRGSYNEQFF
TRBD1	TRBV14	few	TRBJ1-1	TGTGCCAGCAGCAACAGGGGCCTGATGAACACTGAAGCTTTCTTT	CASSNRGLMNTEAFF
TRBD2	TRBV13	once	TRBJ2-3	TGTGCCAGCAGCTTCGGTACTAGCGGATTCACAGATACGCAGTATTTT	CASSFGTSGFTDTQYF
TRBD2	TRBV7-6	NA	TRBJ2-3	TGTGCCAGCAGCATACGTCTAGCGGGAGGAATCACAGATACGCAGTATTTT	CASSIRLAGGITDTQYF
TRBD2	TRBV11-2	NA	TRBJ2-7	TGTGCCAGCAGCTATCTATCTGGGACTAGCTCCTACGAGCAGTACTTC	CASSYLSGTSSYEQYF
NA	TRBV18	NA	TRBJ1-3	TGTGCCAGCTCACCAGTGGGGGGTGCAGGCGTCTCTGGAAACACCATATATTTT	CASSPVGGAGVSGNTIYF
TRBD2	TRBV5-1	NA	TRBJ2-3	TGCGCCAGCAGCACCTCTAGCGGGAGGACAGATACGCAGTATTTT	CASSTSSGRTDTQYF